This T cell receptor beta chain originates from a study of post-analysis software for immune sequencing data (dated by TCRdb to between 2014 and 2017). As for the study more broadly: Relapsing-remitting, secondary progressive and progressive-relapsing multiple sclerosis were recorded as disease courses, and subtype annotation was lacking for some patients. The patient repertoires were set against eleven to twelve previously published healthy control repertoires from donors whose ages ranged from roughly 6 to 26 years. A subset of samples was prepared in parallel using single-end sample barcoding, then pooled and co-amplified after Illumina adapter ligation. Here is what the overall study found, with its caveats: Roughly 5 TRBV segments, including TRBV5-6, TRBV5-1 and TRBV20-1, were significantly more frequent in patients than controls. The multiple sclerosis patient group was slightly younger than the control group. When samples were clustered directly using the F measure, samples prepared in the same batch co-clustered strongly, which prompted a batch-effect correction. Multiple sclerosis patients had significantly lower normalized Chao1 diversity than controls, a result that suggests substantial peripheral T-cell clonal expansion.

Library construction relied on PCR. For sequencing, an Illumina HiSeq 2500 was employed. Unique molecular identifiers were incorporated into TCR beta cDNA libraries to reduce PCR and sequencing biases. Approximately 500,000 cDNA molecules were obtained per 1 to 10 million input T cells, so each molecule approximated one T cell. The patient libraries were prepared and sequenced using the same protocol as the earlier healthy control dataset. Samples belonging to the same batch were prepared together, multiplexed and sequenced on a shared HiSeq lane. On the study's bioinformatics: Raw barcoded reads were processed with MIGEC, discarding single-read molecular identifier groups before consensus assembly and CDR3 extraction. Clonotype tables were post-analysed with VDJtools, and diversity was normalized by down-sampling all datasets to the smallest sample size. To correct batch-related cross-sample contamination, repertoire overlap clustering matched CDR3 amino acid sequences but not nucleotide sequences. Using fastp at Q25 and MiXCR, TCRdb reprocessed the public reads and kept productive beta chains. Here each entry gathers all rows of one CDR3 protein and keeps the most common genes and DNA. TCRdb assigned the V and J calls; the authors' analysis was not used. The sample profile shows fewer than 850,000 distinct CDR3 sequences; around 27% of them were found once. Roughly 0.53% of the sample goes to the ten largest clones.

To demonstrate the VDJtools post-analysis software, the study profiled TCR beta repertoires from the peripheral blood of about a dozen young patients with multiple sclerosis. The multiple sclerosis patients were children and adolescents between about 6 and 16 years of age. From its cysteine to its phenylalanine, the CDR3 spans 16 amino acids. Only the CDR3 region is kept as DNA, spanning 48 bases read in frame from base 1. CDR1 and CDR2, per the germline V gene (reference sequence), are MNHNY and SVGAGI. Concerning this clonotype: The antigen it recognizes is unknown. At one boundary the junction diverges from the germline segment, which might be a read error.

The sequence links TRBV6-6 to TRBJ1-5, with TRBD1 matching 8 junction bases. This receptor was obtained from a girl between 10 and 17 years old with multiple sclerosis. Sequencing was performed on blood. The sequenced DNA is TGTACCAGCAGTTCCGGGACAGGCGTTAGCAATCAGCCCCAGCATTTT. Translated, it reads CTSSSGTGVSNQPQHF.